This TCR beta chain stems from a study of T cell changes during pregnancy in multiple sclerosis. Clones were sequenced by immunoSEQ multiplex PCR, and TCRdb holds only the in-frame ones, with some missing. This table has approximately 130,000 clones, about 96% appearing once. V was trimmed by 3 bases and J by 1 base, leaving 12 bases between them. The CDR3 runs to 15 residues. CDR1 and CDR2 (germline): MDHEN, SYDVKM. This rearrangement joins TRBV28 to TRBJ1-1, with a weak D call TRBD1 (5 bases). The source is a female donor with multiple sclerosis, enrolled in a pregnancy study. Sequencing was performed on peripheral blood, taken after pregnancy. For the CDR3, the DNA is TGTGCCAGCAGTTTCTTTGGGGCAAAGAACACTGAAGCTTTCTTT. This sequence encodes CASSFFGAKNTEAFF.